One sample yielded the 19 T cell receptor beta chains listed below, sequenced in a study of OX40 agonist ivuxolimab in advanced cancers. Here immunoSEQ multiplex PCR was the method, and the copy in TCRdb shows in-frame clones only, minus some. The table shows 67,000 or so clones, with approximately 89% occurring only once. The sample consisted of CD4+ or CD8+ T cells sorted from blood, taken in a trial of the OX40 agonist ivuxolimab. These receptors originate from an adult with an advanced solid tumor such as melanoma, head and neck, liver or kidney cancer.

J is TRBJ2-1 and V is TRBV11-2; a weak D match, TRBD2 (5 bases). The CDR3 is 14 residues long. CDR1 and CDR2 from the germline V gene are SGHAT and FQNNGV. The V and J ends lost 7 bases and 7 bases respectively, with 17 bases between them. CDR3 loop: CASTRDYQENEQFF. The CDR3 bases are TGTGCCAGCACCAGAGACTACCAAGAAAATGAGCAGTTCTTC.

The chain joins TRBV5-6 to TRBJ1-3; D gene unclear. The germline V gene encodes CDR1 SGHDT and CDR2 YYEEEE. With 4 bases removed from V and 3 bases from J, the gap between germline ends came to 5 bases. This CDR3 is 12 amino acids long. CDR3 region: CASSSFGNTIYF. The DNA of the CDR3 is TGTGCCAGCAGCAGCTTTGGAAACACCATATATTTT.

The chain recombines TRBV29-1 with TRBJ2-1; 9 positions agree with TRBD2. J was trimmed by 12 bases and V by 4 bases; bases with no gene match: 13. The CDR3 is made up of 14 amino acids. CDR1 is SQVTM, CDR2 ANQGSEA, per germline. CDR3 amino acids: CSVVTAGGRAGQFF. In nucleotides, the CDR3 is TGCAGCGTTGTTACAGCGGGGGGCCGGGCGGGGCAGTTCTTC.

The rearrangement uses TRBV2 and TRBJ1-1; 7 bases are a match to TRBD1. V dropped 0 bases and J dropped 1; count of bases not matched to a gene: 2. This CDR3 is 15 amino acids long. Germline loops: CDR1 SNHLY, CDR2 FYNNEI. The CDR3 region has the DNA TGTGCCAGCAGTGAAGCGACAGGGAAGAACACTGAAGCTTTCTTT. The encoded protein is CASSEATGKNTEAFF.

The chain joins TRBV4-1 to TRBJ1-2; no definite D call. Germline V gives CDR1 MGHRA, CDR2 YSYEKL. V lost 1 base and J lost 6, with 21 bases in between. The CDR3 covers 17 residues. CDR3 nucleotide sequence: TGCGCCAGCAGCCAAGTGCCGGGTAGAGAGCAAGCAAATGGCTACACCTTC. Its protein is CASSQVPGREQANGYTF.

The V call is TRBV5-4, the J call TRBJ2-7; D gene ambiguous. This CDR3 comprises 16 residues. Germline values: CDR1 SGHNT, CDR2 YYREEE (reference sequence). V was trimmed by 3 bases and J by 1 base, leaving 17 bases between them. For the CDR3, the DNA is TGTGCCAGCAGCTGGTTCGACGGTAGGTCGTCCTACGAGCAGTACTTC. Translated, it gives CASSWFDGRSSYEQYF.

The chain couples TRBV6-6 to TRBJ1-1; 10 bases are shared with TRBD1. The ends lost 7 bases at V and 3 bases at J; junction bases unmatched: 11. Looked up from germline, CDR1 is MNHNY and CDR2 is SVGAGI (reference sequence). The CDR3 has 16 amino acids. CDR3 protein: CASIKTGTGAHTEAFF. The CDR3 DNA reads TGTGCCAGCATCAAAACGGGGACAGGGGCGCACACTGAAGCTTTCTTT.

CDR3 sequence (DNA): TGTGCCAGCAGCCCGGGACCCTCGGATACCCAGTACTTC. This codes for CASSPGPSDTQYF. The chain links TRBV7-2 to TRBJ2-5, with D perhaps being TRBD1 or TRBD2 (5 bases each). The CDR3 runs to 13 residues. Between the trimmed V and J ends, which lost 5 bases and 8 bases, there was a span of 15 bases. Per germline, CDR1 SGHTA and CDR2 FQGNSA.

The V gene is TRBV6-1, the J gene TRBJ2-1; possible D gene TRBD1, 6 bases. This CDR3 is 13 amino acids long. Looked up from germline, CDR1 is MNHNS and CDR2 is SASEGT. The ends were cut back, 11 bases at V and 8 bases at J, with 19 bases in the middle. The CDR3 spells CAAMGANGDEQFF. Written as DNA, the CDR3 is TGTGCCGCAATGGGGGCGAACGGCGATGAGCAGTTCTTC.

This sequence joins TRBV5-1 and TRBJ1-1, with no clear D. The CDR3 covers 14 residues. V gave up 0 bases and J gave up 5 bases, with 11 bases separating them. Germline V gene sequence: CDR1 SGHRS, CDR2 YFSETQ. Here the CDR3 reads CASSLGVLGTEAFF. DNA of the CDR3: TGCGCCAGCAGCTTGGGGGTATTAGGGACTGAAGCTTTCTTT.

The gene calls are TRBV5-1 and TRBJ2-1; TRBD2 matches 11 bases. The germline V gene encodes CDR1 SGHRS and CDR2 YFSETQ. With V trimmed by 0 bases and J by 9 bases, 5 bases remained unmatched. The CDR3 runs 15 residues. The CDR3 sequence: CASSLVAGGRIEQFF. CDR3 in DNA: TGCGCCAGCAGCTTGGTAGCGGGGGGGCGGATTGAGCAGTTCTTC.

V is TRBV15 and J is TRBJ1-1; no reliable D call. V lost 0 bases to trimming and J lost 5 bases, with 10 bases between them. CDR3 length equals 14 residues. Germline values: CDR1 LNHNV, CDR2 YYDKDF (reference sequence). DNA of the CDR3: TGTGCCACCAGCAGAGATAGGATTTTGACTGAAGCTTTCTTT. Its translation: CATSRDRILTEAFF.

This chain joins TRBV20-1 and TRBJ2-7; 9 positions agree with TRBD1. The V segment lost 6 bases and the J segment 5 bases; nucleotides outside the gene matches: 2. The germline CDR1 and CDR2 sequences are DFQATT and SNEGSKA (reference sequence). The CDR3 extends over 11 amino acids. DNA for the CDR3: TGCAGTGCGGACAGGGGTCACGAGCAGTACTTC. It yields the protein CSADRGHEQYF.

CDR3 bases: TGTGCCAGCAGCTTCCACAGGGGCGGGGAGCTGTTTTTT. Translated, it gives CASSFHRGGELFF. This chain joins TRBV11-3 and TRBJ2-2; TRBD1 matches at 7 bases. The germline V gene has CDR1 SGHNT and CDR2 YENEEA. V trimming: 3 bases; J trimming: 7 bases; junction bases outside the gene matches: 2. The CDR3 loop spans 13 amino acids.

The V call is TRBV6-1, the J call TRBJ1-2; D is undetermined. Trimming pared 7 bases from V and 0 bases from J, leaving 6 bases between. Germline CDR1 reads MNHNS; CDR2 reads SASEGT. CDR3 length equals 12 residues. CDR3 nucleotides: TGTGCCAGCATTAGTACTAACTATGGCTACACCTTC. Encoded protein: CASISTNYGYTF.

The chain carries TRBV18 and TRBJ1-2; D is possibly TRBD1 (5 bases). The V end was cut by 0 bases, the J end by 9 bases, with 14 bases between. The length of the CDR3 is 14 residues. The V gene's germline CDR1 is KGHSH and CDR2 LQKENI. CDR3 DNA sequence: TGTGCCAGCTCACCACCCTCTTCGGGACTTAGCTACACCTTC. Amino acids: CASSPPSSGLSYTF.

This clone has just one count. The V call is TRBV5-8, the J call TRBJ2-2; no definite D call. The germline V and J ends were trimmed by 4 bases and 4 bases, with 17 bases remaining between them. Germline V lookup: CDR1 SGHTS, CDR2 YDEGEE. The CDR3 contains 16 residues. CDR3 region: CASSTKRAFLTGELFF. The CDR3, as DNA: TGTGCCAGCAGCACAAAACGGGCCTTTCTCACCGGGGAGCTGTTTTTT.

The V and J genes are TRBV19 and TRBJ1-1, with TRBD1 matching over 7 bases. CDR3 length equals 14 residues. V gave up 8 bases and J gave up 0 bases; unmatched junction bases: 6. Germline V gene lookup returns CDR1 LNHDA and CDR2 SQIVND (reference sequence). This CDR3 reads CASRGTDMNTEAFF. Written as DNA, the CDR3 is TGTGCCAGTCGGGGGACAGACATGAACACTGAAGCTTTCTTT.

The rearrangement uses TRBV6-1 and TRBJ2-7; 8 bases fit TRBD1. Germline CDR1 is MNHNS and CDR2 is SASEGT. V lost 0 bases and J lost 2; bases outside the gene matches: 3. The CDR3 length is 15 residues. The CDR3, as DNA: TGTGCCAGCAGTGAAGCGTCAGGGGGCCCCTACGAGCAGTACTTC. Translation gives CASSEASGGPYEQYF.